The T cell receptor beta chain described here comes from a study of blood T cell repertoires in COVID-19. Whole-study context: COVID-19 samples, acute and convalescent, were from the United States, Italy and Spain.

This CDR3 is 14 amino acids long. The ends were cut back, 4 bases at V and 4 bases at J, with 12 bases in the middle. The germline V gene encodes CDR1 SGHKS and CDR2 YYEKEE (reference sequence). As originally analysed: Amplification from reference gene primers served as the basis for estimated nucleated cell counts. TCRdb's copy holds only in-frame clones and misses some; the assay was immunoSEQ multiplex PCR. D and trimming come from the DNA, and the V and J calls and clone size come from that table. The table shows about 210,000 clones, with 83% occurring only once. This sequence joins TRBV5-5 and TRBJ1-3, with D unresolved. The receptor's source is a woman between 35 and 50 years old with active or convalescent COVID-19. The material sequenced was peripheral blood. The CDR3 nucleotides read TGTGCCAGCAGCGCACGGAGGCCCGGAAACACCATATATTTT. Its protein product is CASSARRPGNTIYF.